A single sample gave rise to the 29 T cell receptor beta chains below, sequenced in a study of spatial heterogeneity in lung cancer. Time point denoted: sample taken at primary tumor resection. Whole RNA, which was extracted from tumor, nontumor lung tissue or frozen PBMC, was sequenced without any cell sorting. TCRdb used MiXCR to reprocess the 5' RACE reads, holding one entry per CDR3 protein. This table holds some 41,000 distinct CDR3 sequences, 6% to 7.5% found once. Sequences were derived from PBMCs, sampled at surgery. The receptor source for this set is a female donor with early-stage non-small cell lung cancer.

The chain carries TRBV5-1 and TRBJ2-5; 8 nucleotides match TRBD2. The V gene end was trimmed by 0 bases and the J gene end by 3 bases; junction bases not matched to a gene: 4. Germline V gene data show CDR1 as SGHRS and CDR2 as YFSETQ. The CDR3 consists of 15 residues. The CDR3 sequence is CASSLAGTREETQYF. The CDR3 DNA reads TGCGCCAGCAGCTTGGCCGGGACTAGGGAAGAGACCCAGTACTTC.

This clonotype appeared many times. The rearrangement joins TRBV3-1 to TRBJ2-2; 9 nucleotides align to TRBD1. Germline V CDR1 and CDR2: LGHDT, YNNKEL (reference sequence). The CDR3 has 15 residues. Unmatched junction bases numbered 3, after V lost 4 bases and J lost 3 bases. CDR3 loop: CASSLGDRDTGELFF. Written as DNA, the CDR3 is TGTGCCAGCAGCCTAGGGGACAGGGACACCGGGGAGCTGTTTTTT.

The table lists this clonotype with many counts. The chain couples TRBV6-5 to TRBJ1-1; no reliable D call. Trimming cost V 5 bases and J 0 bases, with 7 bases left between them. Germline V gene sequence: CDR1 MNHEY, CDR2 SVGAGI. The CDR3 contains 13 residues. The CDR3 here is CASSALLNTEAFF. The CDR3 bases are TGTGCCAGCAGTGCTCTACTGAACACTGAAGCTTTCTTT.

The genes are TRBV14 and TRBJ2-5; possible D gene TRBD2, 5 bases. The germline V gene has CDR1 SGHDN and CDR2 FVKESK. Deletions cut 1 base from V and 5 bases from J, with 14 bases between. The CDR3 runs 15 residues. The CDR3 nucleotides are TGTGCCAGCAGCCAAGCGGACTCCCCCCGGGAGACCCAGTACTTC. Translation: CASSQADSPRETQYF.

This clonotype was recorded at least ten times. This chain uses TRBV4-1 with TRBJ2-5, with D hard to call. The ends were cut back, 4 bases at V and 3 bases at J, with 9 bases in the middle. There are 13 residues in the CDR3. Germline CDR1 is MGHRA and CDR2 is YSYEKL. CDR3 in amino acids: CASSRVLKETQYF. CDR3 DNA sequence: TGCGCCAGCAGCCGAGTCCTGAAAGAGACCCAGTACTTC.

This clonotype was detected many times. V and J are TRBV13 and TRBJ2-7; D gene unclear. This CDR3 is 14 amino acids long. Germline lookup yields CDR1 PRHDT and CDR2 FYEKMQ (reference sequence). The V gene lost 3 bases and the J gene lost 0 bases, with 9 bases spanning the gap. This CDR3 reads CASSLGSSSYEQYF. CDR3 nucleotides: TGTGCCAGCAGCTTGGGGTCGAGCTCCTACGAGCAGTACTTC.

This clonotype was seen repeatedly, ten times or more. CDR3 loop: CASRVAGANVLTF. In DNA form, the CDR3 reads TGCGCCAGCAGGGTTGCTGGGGCCAACGTCCTGACTTTC. The chain couples TRBV5-1 to TRBJ2-6; D call uncertain. With 5 bases removed from V and 2 bases from J, the gap between germline ends came to 5 bases. This CDR3 is 13 amino acids long. Germline lookup yields CDR1 SGHRS and CDR2 YFSETQ.

This clonotype has a count of ten or more. This rearrangement joins TRBV20-1 to TRBJ1-3, with D unclear. The V and J ends lost 3 bases and 0 bases respectively, with 3 bases between them. This CDR3 comprises 12 residues. Germline V gene lookup returns CDR1 DFQATT and CDR2 SNEGSKA (reference sequence). CDR3 sequence: CSARSSGNTIYF. DNA for the CDR3: TGCAGTGCTAGGAGCTCTGGAAACACCATATATTTT.

This clonotype was counted at least ten times. The V call is TRBV7-9, the J call TRBJ1-5; 8 nucleotides line up with TRBD1. The CDR3 runs to 17 residues. After removal of 5 bases from V and 0 bases from J, the junction contained 9 bases not matched to a gene. Germline CDR1 and CDR2: SEHNR and FQNEAQ (reference sequence). Written as DNA, the CDR3 is TGTGCCAGCAGCCCTGGACAGGGACTATATAGCAATCAGCCCCAGCATTTT. This gives the protein CASSPGQGLYSNQPQHF.

This clonotype was detected only a few times. The chain links TRBV25-1 to TRBJ2-3; 10 nucleotides agree with TRBD1. Per germline, CDR1 MGHDK and CDR2 SYGVNS. The trim removed 3 bases at V and 7 bases at J, leaving 13 bases unmatched. The CDR3 consists of 17 residues. For the CDR3, the DNA is TGTGCCAGCAGTGACTCCTTCCCGGGACAGGGGACGTATACGCAGTATTTT. This translates into CASSDSFPGQGTYTQYF.

Notes on this clonotype: A read error may be the cause here, since a much bigger clone is one base away. The V and J genes are TRBV18 and TRBJ1-1; 8 bases are a match to TRBD1. The V and J ends lost 3 bases and 6 bases, in that order; junction bases with no gene match: 15. CDR1 is KGHSH, CDR2 LQKENI, per germline. CDR3 size: 17 residues. CDR3 in DNA: TGTGCCAGCTCACCCGGACAGGGAGTAGTGTCACGCTCTGAAGCTTTCTTT. The encoded protein is CASSPGQGVVSRSEAFF.

This clonotype was counted only a few times. The V gene is TRBV10-3, the J gene TRBJ2-3; either TRBD1 or TRBD2 may fit D (5 bases each). The germline V and J ends were trimmed by 5 bases and 1 base, with 10 bases remaining between them. The CDR3 is made up of 14 amino acids. The germline gives CDR1 ENHRY, CDR2 SYGVKD. CDR3: CAISLGTGTDTQYF. CDR3 sequence (DNA): TGTGCCATCAGTCTAGGGACCGGCACAGATACGCAGTATTTT.

About this clonotype: The germline gene is not matched at one end of the junction; a read error may be the cause. CDR3 DNA: TGTGTCAGCAGCCCAGGGACAGGGTGGACTGAAGCTTTCTTT. Translation gives CVSSPGTGWTEAFF. The rearrangement joins TRBV7-9 to TRBJ1-1; 9 positions agree with TRBD1. Looked up from germline, CDR1 is SEHNR and CDR2 is FQNEAQ (reference sequence). The CDR3 covers 14 residues.

This clonotype was seen at least ten times. This chain's CDR3 is CSASKLAGVPGELFF. CDR3 nucleotide sequence: TGCAGTGCTAGTAAACTAGCGGGGGTCCCCGGGGAGCTGTTTTTT. The chain joins TRBV20-1 to TRBJ2-2, with TRBD2 matching over 11 bases. V lost 3 bases to trimming and J lost 6 bases; unmatched junction nucleotides: 6. Looked up from germline, CDR1 is DFQATT and CDR2 is SNEGSKA (reference sequence). The CDR3 has 15 amino acids.

Here the CDR3 DNA reads TGTGCCAGCTCATCCCGACAGAACACCGGGGAGCTGTTTTTT. Translated: CASSSRQNTGELFF. The V and J genes are TRBV18 and TRBJ2-2; D uncertain. The CDR3 contains 14 residues. Germline-derived CDR1 and CDR2 are KGHSH and LQKENI. V lost 5 bases to trimming and J lost 1 base, with 8 bases between them.

This clonotype appeared a few times. The chain is built from TRBV7-4 and TRBJ2-5, with a weak D call TRBD2 (6 bases). This CDR3 comprises 16 residues. Germline V lookup: CDR1 SGHVT, CDR2 SQSDAQ. Trimming took 5 bases from V and 2 from J, leaving 18 bases between them. The CDR3 reads CASSPGTSTLQETQYF. In DNA form, the CDR3 reads TGTGCCAGCAGCCCTGGGACTTCTACCTTGCAAGAGACCCAGTACTTC.

This chain uses TRBV3-1 with TRBJ2-5; 9 bases line up with TRBD2. The trim removed 1 base at V and 5 bases at J, leaving 8 bases unmatched. This CDR3 has 16 residues. CDR1 is LGHDT, CDR2 YNNKEL, per germline (reference sequence). Here the CDR3 reads CASSQVGGGAFETQYF. DNA of the CDR3: TGTGCCAGCAGCCAAGTTGGCGGGGGGGCATTTGAGACCCAGTACTTC.

This clonotype was picked up many times. The rearrangement joins TRBV5-1 to TRBJ2-3; weak D call: TRBD2 (6 bases). V lost 0 bases to trimming and J lost 2 bases, with 13 bases between them. Germline CDR1 is SGHRS and CDR2 is YFSETQ. The CDR3 is 16 amino acids. The CDR3: CASSLGAGTYTDTQYF. For the CDR3, the DNA is TGCGCCAGCAGCTTGGGGGCCGGGACTTACACAGATACGCAGTATTTT.

This clonotype was counted many times. This chain joins TRBV2 and TRBJ2-7; 9 bases map to TRBD2. The CDR3 loop spans 19 amino acids. From germline, CDR1 is SNHLY and CDR2 FYNNEI. V lost 7 bases to trimming and J lost 1 base; unmatched junction nucleotides: 20. The CDR3 DNA reads TGTGCCAGCAAGGAGTTGGGACTAGCCCCCGATCGGGGGTCCTACGAGCAGTACTTC. Translation: CASKELGLAPDRGSYEQYF.

This clonotype has ten or more counts. CDR3 coding DNA: TGTGCCAGCAGCTTGGGACTCGACGAGCAGTACTTC. Its protein is CASSLGLDEQYF. This chain links TRBV5-6 with TRBJ2-7; D gene ambiguous. V lost 0 bases and J 5 bases, leaving 6 bases between the germline ends. CDR3 length: 12 amino acids. The germline CDR1 and CDR2 sequences are SGHDT and YYEEEE.

This clonotype showed up just a few times. The chain recombines TRBV6-5 with TRBJ2-2, with 9 bases identical to TRBD1. The CDR3 sequence is 14 residues long. Germline trimming cut 10 bases from V and 4 bases from J; bases unmatched to any gene: 7. Per the germline V gene, CDR1 is MNHEY and CDR2 is SVGAGI. The CDR3 DNA reads TGTGCCACCAAGGGACAGGGAGGCACCGGGGAGCTGTTTTTT. Its protein is CATKGQGGTGELFF.

This clonotype was found many times. The chain carries TRBV12-3 or TRBV12-4 and TRBJ2-5; tentative D call: TRBD1 (6 bases). Trimming shortened V by 6 bases and J by 2 bases, and 16 bases separated the two germline ends. The CDR3 contains 15 residues. CDR3 sequence: CASRSFLDRQETQYF. The CDR3 DNA is TGTGCCAGCAGGTCCTTCTTGGACAGACAAGAGACCCAGTACTTC.

This clonotype occurred many times. This chain joins TRBV12-3 or TRBV12-4 and TRBJ1-6; D is unclear. The V and J ends lost 6 bases and 6 bases respectively, with 12 bases between them. This CDR3 has 14 residues. The CDR3 region has the DNA TGTGCCAGCAGCCTGAGGGTCCTTAATTCACCCCTCCACTTT. Translating gives CASSLRVLNSPLHF.

V usage is TRBV4-3 and J usage is TRBJ2-2, with 9 bases identical to TRBD2. Germline CDR1 and CDR2: LGHNA and YSLEER. The CDR3 has 18 residues. The trim removed 0 bases at V and 6 bases at J, leaving 11 bases unmatched. This CDR3 is CASSQDGSGGGGAGELFF. The CDR3 DNA is TGCGCCAGCAGCCAAGATGGTAGCGGGGGTGGAGGCGCCGGGGAGCTGTTTTTT.

This clonotype was seen ten or more times. This chain links TRBV28 with TRBJ1-2; D gene ambiguous. Trimming cost V 5 bases and J 0 bases, with 16 bases left between them. In germline, CDR1 is MDHEN, CDR2 SYDVKM. The CDR3 sequence is 16 residues long. The CDR3 protein is CASSPTGRKSNYGYTF. The CDR3 DNA follows: TGTGCCAGCAGTCCCACGGGCAGGAAGTCTAACTATGGCTACACCTTC.

This clonotype was counted a few times. The chain carries TRBV6-5 and TRBJ2-2, with D hard to call. Germline CDR1 reads MNHEY; CDR2 reads SVGAGI. V was clipped by 5 bases and J by 4 bases, with 8 bases between them. This CDR3 region has 13 residues. The CDR3 nucleotides are TGTGCCAGCAGTCGGATTTTCACCGGGGAGCTGTTTTTT. Its protein product is CASSRIFTGELFF.

This clonotype was detected many times. This CDR3 reads CASRASGTGEGGTEAFF. Here the CDR3 DNA reads TGTGCCAGCAGGGCCTCCGGGACAGGGGAGGGTGGCACTGAAGCTTTCTTT. The chain combines TRBV6-6 with TRBJ1-1, with 10 bases that match TRBD1. This CDR3 contains 17 residues. V was pared by 6 bases and J by 4 bases, with 14 bases of the junction left unmatched. Germline CDR1 reads MNHNY; CDR2 reads SVGAGI (reference sequence).

This clonotype was observed a handful of times. The V call is TRBV3-1, the J call TRBJ2-1, with 7 bases fitting TRBD1. The CDR3 totals 14 residues. V gave up 3 bases and J gave up 5 bases; unmatched junction bases: 4. Per the germline V gene, CDR1 is LGHDT and CDR2 is YNNKEL (reference sequence). The CDR3 region has the DNA TGTGCCAGCAGCCATATTACAGGGGACAATGAGCAGTTCTTC. Protein: CASSHITGDNEQFF.

The chain joins TRBV5-1 to TRBJ2-2; 7 bases agree with TRBD1. The germline CDR1 and CDR2 sequences are SGHRS and YFSETQ. V lost 7 bases and J lost 4; bases outside the gene matches: 10. The CDR3 is made up of 15 amino acids. The CDR3 bases are TGCGCCAGCGGGAGACAGGGACGTCGCACCGGGGAGCTGTTTTTT. Translation gives CASGRQGRRTGELFF.